The 16 T cell receptor beta chains reported below all come from one sample, sequenced in a study of regulatory T cells in long-lasting Graves disease. With iRepertoire HTBI primers and Arm-PCR of CDR3 regions, TCR beta libraries were built. From the multiplex PCR reads, TCRdb called clonotypes with MiXCR, one entry per CDR3 protein. The sample lists 380,000 or so distinct CDR3 sequences, roughly 17% seen once, with 20% in the top ten. As to time point: newly diagnosed GD, antithyroid drugs for less than 3 months. Preparation of the TCR library used RNA extracted from PBMCs. These data also featured in a second study, about T cells in Graves' hyperthyroidism and ophthalmopathy.

The source was peripheral blood mononuclear cells (PBMCs), collected at new diagnosis, from a patient treated with antithyroid drugs. These receptors all come from a young woman with Graves disease.

This clonotype came up many times. The V and J genes are TRBV7-2 and TRBJ2-1; maybe TRBD1 (5 bases). Germline CDR1 reads SGHTA; CDR2 reads FQGNSA. Trimming cost V 3 bases and J 8 bases, with 8 bases left between them. The CDR3 has 12 amino acids. The CDR3 protein is CASSFQGHEQFF. The CDR3 region has the DNA TGTGCCAGCAGCTTTCAGGGTCATGAGCAGTTCTTC.

This clonotype was counted at least ten times. The chain employs TRBV5-1 and TRBJ2-1; 12 bases line up with TRBD2. Looked up from germline, CDR1 is SGHRS and CDR2 is YFSETQ. The V segment lost 5 bases and the J segment 7 bases; nucleotides outside the gene matches: 7. The CDR3 has 15 amino acids. CDR3 sequence (DNA): TGCGCCAGCAGGACTAGCGGGAGCAGTCGTAATGAGCAGTTCTTC. Amino acid sequence: CASRTSGSSRNEQFF.

This clonotype came up many times. The chain links TRBV6-1 to TRBJ1-2; D gene ambiguous. The V and J ends lost 3 bases and 8 bases respectively, with 16 bases between them. The CDR3 spans 14 residues. The germline V gene has CDR1 MNHNS and CDR2 SASEGT. This chain's CDR3 is CASSEGGISVGYTF. The CDR3 nucleotides are TGTGCCAGCAGTGAGGGTGGAATTAGCGTGGGCTACACCTTC.

This clonotype was picked up a small number of times. A much larger clone differs from this one at a single base, so this may be a read error. The V and J genes are TRBV6-1 and TRBJ2-7; 7 positions agree with TRBD2. The germline V gene encodes CDR1 MNHNS and CDR2 SASEGT. The CDR3 is 16 amino acids. After removal of 8 bases from V and 1 base from J, the junction contained 14 bases not matched to a gene. CDR3 in DNA: TGTGCCAGCGGGGGGGGTGGCGGGGCCACTTCCTACGAGCAGTACTTC. It codes for CASGGGGGATSYEQYF.

On this clonotype itself: A read error may be the cause here, since a much bigger clone is one base away. The chain links TRBV20-1 to TRBJ2-3; D is unclear. The CDR3 has 12 amino acids. CDR1 DFQATT and CDR2 SNEGSKA come from the germline V gene (reference sequence). This chain's CDR3 is CSAGDVGDTQYF. DNA of the CDR3: TGCAGTGCTGGAGATGTGGGAGATACGCAGTATTTT.

This clonotype was observed a handful of times. This sequence joins TRBV7-9 and TRBJ2-4; D gene uncertain. Germline values: CDR1 SEHNR, CDR2 FQNEAQ (reference sequence). V was clipped by 1 base and J by 0 bases, with 10 bases between them. The CDR3 totals 16 residues. CDR3 amino acids: CASSLGPAVAKNIQYF. In DNA form, the CDR3 reads TGTGCCAGCAGCTTAGGTCCAGCAGTAGCCAAAAACATTCAGTACTTC.

With regard to this clonotype: This may come from a read error, since a much larger clone is one base off. J is TRBJ1-5 and V is TRBV5-5; tentative D call: TRBD1 (5 bases). CDR1 and CDR2 from the germline V gene are SGHKS and YYEKEE (reference sequence). The CDR3 is 15 amino acids. Here the CDR3 reads CASSLGSGVNQPQRF. In nucleotides, the CDR3 is TGTGCCAGCAGCTTGGGATCGGGGGTGAATCAGCCCCAGCGTTTT.

The chain joins TRBV28 to TRBJ1-4; a weak D match, TRBD1 (5 bases). V was shortened by 4 bases and J by 4 bases, with 13 bases between the two germline ends. Germline V gene data show CDR1 as MDHEN and CDR2 as SYDVKM. This CDR3 has 15 residues. CDR3: CASSSMGEINEKLFF. The CDR3 region has the DNA TGTGCCAGCAGTTCCATGGGGGAGATTAATGAAAAACTGTTTTTT.

The genes are TRBV29-1 and TRBJ1-1; unclear D gene. Germline-derived CDR1 and CDR2 are SQVTM and ANQGSEA. V lost 1 base to trimming and J lost 4 bases, with 13 bases between them. The CDR3 is 14 residues long. CDR3 in amino acids: CSVEGAAFITEAFF. The CDR3 DNA reads as TGCAGCGTTGAAGGAGCAGCCTTTATCACTGAAGCTTTCTTT. Complete variable domain (other parts from reference TRBV29-1 and TRBJ1-1): SAVISQKPSRDICQRGTSLTIQCQVDSQVTMMFWYRQQPGQSLTLIATANQGSEATYESGFVIDKFPISRPNLTFSTLTVSNMSPEDSSIYLCSVEGAAFITEAFFGQGTRLTVV.

The chain carries TRBV13 and TRBJ1-3, with no clear D. CDR1 and CDR2 (germline): PRHDT, FYEKMQ (reference sequence). The CDR3 contains 15 residues. The V and J ends lost 2 bases and 7 bases respectively, with 15 bases between them. CDR3 coding DNA: TGTGCCAGCAGCTTACCCTCGGGCCATAAGAACACCATATATTTT. Amino acids: CASSLPSGHKNTIYF.

J is TRBJ2-4 and V is TRBV4-1; D ambiguous. V lost 0 bases and J lost 2, with 8 bases in between. This CDR3 is 15 amino acids long. CDR1 and CDR2 (germline): MGHRA, YSYEKL. The DNA for the CDR3 is TGCGCCAGCAGCCAAGATCTTAGTTCCAAAAACATTCAGTACTTC. This encodes CASSQDLSSKNIQYF.

A few counts support this clonotype. This chain links TRBV12-5 with TRBJ2-1; TRBD2 agrees at 11 bases. The germline CDR1 and CDR2 sequences are LGHNT and FRNRAP. V was pared by 7 bases and J by 6 bases, with 17 bases of the junction left unmatched. This CDR3 region has 18 residues. CDR3 sequence: CASALRPSGLAGINEQFF. The CDR3 DNA reads as TGTGCTAGTGCCCTCCGGCCCTCAGGACTAGCGGGTATCAATGAGCAGTTCTTC.

The V gene is TRBV11-2, the J gene TRBJ1-1, with D uncertain. The germline V and J ends were trimmed by 5 bases and 0 bases, with 7 bases remaining between them. This CDR3 spans 13 amino acids. Germline CDR1 SGHAT, CDR2 FQNNGV. The CDR3 loop reads CASSNRMNTEAFF. In DNA form, the CDR3 reads TGTGCCAGCAGCAACCGCATGAACACTGAAGCTTTCTTT.

A note on this clonotype: This may be a read error, as it is one base from a much larger clone. This chain connects TRBV6-2 or TRBV6-3 to TRBJ1-6; D ambiguous. Germline-derived CDR1 and CDR2 are MNHEY and SVGEGT. CDR3 length: 13 residues. V lost 7 bases and J lost 8, with 12 bases in between. CDR3 protein: CASTRYTDSPLHF. CDR3 in DNA: TGTGCCAGCACCAGATACACCGATTCACCCCTCCACTTT.

This clonotype was counted a few times. This chain uses TRBV19 with TRBJ2-3, with D tentatively TRBD1 (5 bases). Germline V lookup: CDR1 LNHDA, CDR2 SQIVND (reference sequence). The CDR3 sequence is 13 residues long. V shed 4 bases and J shed 2 bases, with 7 bases lying between them. This chain's CDR3 is CASSRQITDTQYF. In DNA form, the CDR3 reads TGTGCCAGTAGTAGACAGATCACAGATACGCAGTATTTT.

This clonotype was counted many times. This sequence joins TRBV11-2 and TRBJ1-3; tentative D call: TRBD1 (6 bases). V gave up 5 bases and J gave up 0 bases, with 11 bases separating them. The CDR3 runs 15 residues. From germline, CDR1 is SGHAT and CDR2 FQNNGV. CDR3: CASSPEGGSGNTIYF. In nucleotides, the CDR3 is TGTGCCAGCAGCCCAGAAGGGGGCTCTGGAAACACCATATATTTT.